This TCR beta chain emerged from a study of OX40 agonist ivuxolimab in advanced cancers. Overall study context: Dose-escalation cases comprised hepatocellular carcinoma, melanoma, renal cell or head and neck cancer. Participants, 80% to 90% male, averaged around 64 years of age, ranging from about 23 to 90.

Note on this clone: Its specificity is unknown.

The study, taken as a whole, reports: Clonal expansion from baseline to week 6 occurred in both CD4+ and CD8+ T cells. Antigens targeted by the expanded peripheral T cells were not determined.

Sequencing was performed with immunoSEQ multiplex PCR; in TCRdb, only in-frame clones are kept and a portion is missing. The sample holds approximately 44,000 clones; around 92% are singletons and the top ten take about 15%. V shed 3 bases and J 5 bases; nucleotides not matched to a gene: 8. This CDR3 spans 15 amino acids. Germline V gene sequence: CDR1 SEHNR, CDR2 FQNEAQ (reference sequence). This chain uses TRBV7-9 with TRBJ2-3, with 7 nucleotides matching TRBD2. The material sequenced was CD4+ or CD8+ T cells sorted from blood, taken in a trial of the OX40 agonist ivuxolimab. This clonotype was obtained from an adult with an advanced solid tumor such as melanoma, head and neck, liver or kidney cancer. DNA for the CDR3: TGTGCCAGCAGCTTTGTAGCGATAGCGGGAGATACGCAGTATTTT. Translation gives CASSFVAIAGDTQYF.